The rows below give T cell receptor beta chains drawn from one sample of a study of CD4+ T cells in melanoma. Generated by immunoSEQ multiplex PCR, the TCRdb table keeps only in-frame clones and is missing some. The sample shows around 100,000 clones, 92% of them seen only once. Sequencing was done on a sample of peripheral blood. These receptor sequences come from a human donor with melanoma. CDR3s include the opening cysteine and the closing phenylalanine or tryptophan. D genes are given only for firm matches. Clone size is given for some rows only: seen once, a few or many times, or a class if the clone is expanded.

CDR3 DNA: TGTGCCAGCAGCTTAGCGGGAGTGAACACTGAAGCTTTCTTT
CDR3 protein: CASSLAGVNTEAFF
D gene: NA
J gene: TRBJ1-1
clone size: NA
V gene: TRBV7-3

CDR3 DNA: TGTGCCAGCAGGTCGGGGGTGAACACTGAAGCTTTCTTT
CDR3 protein: CASRSGVNTEAFF
D gene: NA
J gene: TRBJ1-1
clone size: NA
V gene: TRBV25-1

CDR3 DNA: TGTGCCAGCATCCCGGGGAGGGGGGGAGGCGAAAAACTGTTTTTT
CDR3 protein: CASIPGRGGGEKLFF
D gene: NA
J gene: TRBJ1-4
clone size: NA
V gene: TRBV21-1

CDR3 DNA: TGTGCCAGAAGCTTGGTTCGGCGGCGGGGGTCCTACGAGCAGTACTTC
CDR3 protein: CARSLVRRRGSYEQYF
D gene: TRBD2
J gene: TRBJ2-7
clone size: NA
V gene: TRBV5-3

CDR3 DNA: TGTGCCAGCAGTTCTCCAAGAGGGGGGAACACTGAAGCTTTCTTT
CDR3 protein: CASSSPRGGNTEAFF
D gene: NA
J gene: TRBJ1-1
clone size: NA
V gene: TRBV28

CDR3 DNA: TGTGCCACCAGCAGAGAGGGGGGACAGTCCAACACAGATACGCAGTATTTT
CDR3 protein: CATSREGGQSNTDTQYF
D gene: NA
J gene: TRBJ2-3
clone size: NA
V gene: TRBV15

CDR3 DNA: TGTGCCAGCAGGGGCCTCGGACAGGGGAACACCGGGGAGCTGTTTTTT
CDR3 protein: CASRGLGQGNTGELFF
D gene: TRBD1
J gene: TRBJ2-2
clone size: NA
V gene: TRBV27

CDR3 DNA: TGTGCCAGCAGCTTATTCCGGGATCAGCCCCAGCATTTT
CDR3 protein: CASSLFRDQPQHF
D gene: NA
J gene: TRBJ1-5
clone size: NA
V gene: TRBV7-2

CDR3 DNA: TGTGCCAGCAGTCCCGACGCACACCCTCCAGAGACCCAGTACTTC
CDR3 protein: CASSPDAHPPETQYF
D gene: NA
J gene: TRBJ2-5
clone size: NA
V gene: TRBV27

CDR3 DNA: TGTGCCAGCAGACCCCTAGCGGGAGGGCGCTACGAGCAGTACTTC
CDR3 protein: CASRPLAGGRYEQYF
D gene: TRBD2
J gene: TRBJ2-7
clone size: NA
V gene: TRBV27

CDR3 DNA: TGTGCCAGCAGCTCGTTGGACATCAACTATGGCTACACCTTC
CDR3 protein: CASSSLDINYGYTF
D gene: NA
J gene: TRBJ1-2
clone size: NA
V gene: TRBV7-2

CDR3 DNA: TGTGCCAGCAGCGTAGGCGTGGGCGGGGGGGCCGGGAATGAGCAGTTCTTC
CDR3 protein: CASSVGVGGGAGNEQFF
D gene: TRBD2
J gene: TRBJ2-1
clone size: NA
V gene: TRBV9

CDR3 DNA: TGTGCCAGCGCCCCCTCGGGCGGATACAATGAGCAGTTCTTC
CDR3 protein: CASAPSGGYNEQFF
D gene: NA
J gene: TRBJ2-1
clone size: NA
V gene: TRBV6-6

CDR3 DNA: TGTGCCAGCAGCTCCCTCCCCGCATCCTACGAGCAGTACTTC
CDR3 protein: CASSSLPASYEQYF
D gene: NA
J gene: TRBJ2-7
clone size: NA
V gene: TRBV5-5

CDR3 DNA: TGTGCCAGCAGTTTTCAGTTGAACACTGAAGCTTTCTTT
CDR3 protein: CASSFQLNTEAFF
D gene: NA
J gene: TRBJ1-1
clone size: NA
V gene: TRBV7-2

CDR3 DNA: TGTGCCAGCAGCTTTCTAGCGGGAGCCGGGAATGAGCAGTTCTTC
CDR3 protein: CASSFLAGAGNEQFF
D gene: TRBD2
J gene: TRBJ2-1
clone size: NA
V gene: TRBV7-3

CDR3 DNA: TGTGCCAGCAGCTTTATAGCGGGGGATAATGAGCAGTTCTTC
CDR3 protein: CASSFIAGDNEQFF
D gene: TRBD2
J gene: TRBJ2-1
clone size: NA
V gene: TRBV7-3

CDR3 DNA: TGTGCCAGCAGCCAAGGGAGGGACTTTCGTTGGGAGCAGTTCTTC
CDR3 protein: CASSQGRDFRWEQFF
D gene: NA
J gene: TRBJ2-1
clone size: NA
V gene: TRBV14

CDR3 DNA: TGTGCCAGTAGTATTTATGGAGACGGAAATGAAAAACTGTTTTTT
CDR3 protein: CASSIYGDGNEKLFF
D gene: NA
J gene: TRBJ1-4
clone size: NA
V gene: TRBV19

CDR3 DNA: TGTGCCACCCAGTTGGGAGCTCAGCCCCAGCATTTT
CDR3 protein: CATQLGAQPQHF
D gene: NA
J gene: TRBJ1-5
clone size: NA
V gene: TRBV19

CDR3 DNA: TGTGCCAGCAGACCCAGCGGGAGTTCGGAGCAGTACTTC
CDR3 protein: CASRPSGSSEQYF
D gene: TRBD2
J gene: TRBJ2-7
clone size: NA
V gene: TRBV6-5

CDR3 DNA: TGTGCCAGCAGAGGGGACACCTACAATGAGCAGTTCTTC
CDR3 protein: CASRGDTYNEQFF
D gene: NA
J gene: TRBJ2-1
clone size: NA
V gene: TRBV6-5

CDR3 DNA: TGTGCTACCCTGGGGGGGCCGAATCAGCCCCAGCATTTT
CDR3 protein: CATLGGPNQPQHF
D gene: NA
J gene: TRBJ1-5
clone size: NA
V gene: TRBV10-3

CDR3 DNA: TGTGCCAGCTCACCGGGGGGAATCCATGGCTACACCTTC
CDR3 protein: CASSPGGIHGYTF
D gene: NA
J gene: TRBJ1-2
clone size: NA
V gene: TRBV18

CDR3 DNA: TGTGCCAGTAGTAAACCCGGACGGCTCCCTGAAGCTTTCTTT
CDR3 protein: CASSKPGRLPEAFF
D gene: NA
J gene: TRBJ1-1
clone size: NA
V gene: TRBV19

CDR3 DNA: TGTGCCAGCAGCCCGCTGACCCGACAGTACAATGAGCAGTTCTTC
CDR3 protein: CASSPLTRQYNEQFF
D gene: NA
J gene: TRBJ2-1
clone size: NA
V gene: TRBV14

CDR3 DNA: TGTGCCAGCAGCTTAGAAGGAAGAACTAGCGGACCTCAAGAGACCCAGTACTTC
CDR3 protein: CASSLEGRTSGPQETQYF
D gene: TRBD2
J gene: TRBJ2-5
clone size: once
V gene: TRBV11-2

CDR3 DNA: TGTGCCAGCAGTTCGGTAGCGGGAGACCGCACAGATACGCAGTATTTT
CDR3 protein: CASSSVAGDRTDTQYF
D gene: TRBD2
J gene: TRBJ2-3
clone size: NA
V gene: TRBV28

CDR3 DNA: TGTGCCAGCTCACCGGGGCGAAACACTGAAGCTTTCTTT
CDR3 protein: CASSPGRNTEAFF
D gene: NA
J gene: TRBJ1-1
clone size: once
V gene: TRBV18

CDR3 DNA: TGTGCCAGCAGCGAGGGGTGGGCAGATACGCAGTATTTT
CDR3 protein: CASSEGWADTQYF
D gene: NA
J gene: TRBJ2-3
clone size: once
V gene: TRBV9

CDR3 DNA: TGTGCCAGTGCAATTTCGACTAGCACAGATACGCAGTATTTT
CDR3 protein: CASAISTSTDTQYF
D gene: NA
J gene: TRBJ2-3
clone size: NA
V gene: TRBV19

CDR3 DNA: TGTGCCAGCAGTTTTAAGAGGTGGGATGAGCAGTTCTTC
CDR3 protein: CASSFKRWDEQFF
D gene: NA
J gene: TRBJ2-1
clone size: once
V gene: TRBV27

CDR3 DNA: TGTGCCAGCAGCTTAGTAGCGGGGGGGCTCACCGGGGAGCTGTTTTTT
CDR3 protein: CASSLVAGGLTGELFF
D gene: TRBD2
J gene: TRBJ2-2
clone size: NA
V gene: TRBV7-2

CDR3 DNA: TGCGCCAGCAGCTTTAACAGTCAGTCCTACGAGCAGTACTTC
CDR3 protein: CASSFNSQSYEQYF
D gene: NA
J gene: TRBJ2-7
clone size: NA
V gene: TRBV5-1

CDR3 DNA: TGCGCCAGCAGCCAAGATTGGCGGGGGGCAGATTGGAATGAGCAGTTCTTC
CDR3 protein: CASSQDWRGADWNEQFF
D gene: TRBD2
J gene: TRBJ2-1
clone size: NA
V gene: TRBV4-3

CDR3 DNA: TGCGCCAGCAGCTTGGCAAGGGGGTCGAACAATGAGCAGTTCTTC
CDR3 protein: CASSLARGSNNEQFF
D gene: NA
J gene: TRBJ2-1
clone size: NA
V gene: TRBV5-1

CDR3 DNA: TGTGCCAGCAGTCGGCAGGGGGCCTACGAGCAGTACTTC
CDR3 protein: CASSRQGAYEQYF
D gene: TRBD1
J gene: TRBJ2-7
clone size: NA
V gene: TRBV27

CDR3 DNA: TGTGCCAGCAGCCCTGGGGTGGGCGGATACCTCTACGAGCAGTACTTC
CDR3 protein: CASSPGVGGYLYEQYF
D gene: NA
J gene: TRBJ2-7
clone size: NA
V gene: TRBV4-2

CDR3 DNA: TGCGCCAGCAGCTCGGGACAGGGGAGCTATGGCTACACCTTC
CDR3 protein: CASSSGQGSYGYTF
D gene: TRBD1
J gene: TRBJ1-2
clone size: once
V gene: TRBV5-1

CDR3 DNA: TGCGCCAGCAGCCAAGAAAGCTCCCTGACGAGGTATGAGCAGTTCTTC
CDR3 protein: CASSQESSLTRYEQFF
D gene: NA
J gene: TRBJ2-1
clone size: NA
V gene: TRBV4-1